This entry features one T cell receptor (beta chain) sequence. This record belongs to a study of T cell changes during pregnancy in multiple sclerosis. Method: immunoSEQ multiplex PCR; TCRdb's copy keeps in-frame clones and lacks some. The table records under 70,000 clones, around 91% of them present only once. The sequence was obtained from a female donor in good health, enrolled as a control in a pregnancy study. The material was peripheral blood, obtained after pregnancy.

The CDR3 region has the DNA TGTGCCTGGAAGACTAGCGGAAACACAGATACGCAGTATTTT. It codes for CAWKTSGNTDTQYF. V usage is TRBV30 and J usage is TRBJ2-3; 9 bases are shared with TRBD2. Germline CDR1 GTSNPN, CDR2 SVGIG (reference sequence). V lost 4 bases to trimming and J lost 2 bases; unmatched junction nucleotides: 4. The CDR3 sequence is 14 residues long.